This T cell receptor beta chain comes out of a study of shared clonotypes between healthy human individuals. About the research overall: In total, the donors were two women and a few men aged 18 to 49. Per donor, three plates held CD4 naive cells, three held CD4 memory, two held CD8 naive and one held CD8 memory.

The study, taken as a whole, reports: Some naive CD4 clonotypes, roughly 4.5%, turned up in common across a few donors. Sequencing depth was a factor that was expected to affect clonotype sharing among donors.

With respect to this clone: Its antigen is unidentified.

The data were produced by immunoSEQ multiplex PCR, yet TCRdb's version contains in-frame clones alone and is incomplete. The data contain about 300,000 clones, 74% of them singletons. The sequence came from a man aged 25-45 years in good health. Material for sequencing was memory CD4+ T cells sorted from blood. Indicated subset: CD45RA-negative fraction.

The CDR3 DNA follows: TGTGCCAGCTGGACAGGGGGCTCGGATACGCAGTATTTT. It yields the protein CASWTGGSDTQYF. The gene calls are TRBV28 and TRBJ2-3; 11 bases agree with TRBD1. V dropped 8 bases and J dropped 6; count of bases not matched to a gene: 4. The CDR3 covers 13 residues. Per the germline V gene, CDR1 is MDHEN and CDR2 is SYDVKM.